A single sample is the source of the 6 T cell receptor beta chains below, sequenced in a study of somatic mutations in cytotoxic T cells in rheumatoid arthritis. Produced via immunoSEQ multiplex PCR; TCRdb's table is partial and in-frame only. The sample contains around 23,000 clones, roughly 80% of which appear only once. Sequencing used CD8+ T cells sorted from blood. These receptor sequences come from a woman under 30 in good health.

This clone has just a few counts. The chain combines TRBV19 with TRBJ1-1; D gene uncertain. The CDR3 spans 13 residues. CDR1 LNHDA and CDR2 SQIVND come from the germline V gene (reference sequence). V was trimmed by 7 bases and J by 1 base, leaving 10 bases between them. The DNA for the CDR3 is TGTGCCAGTACTGAGGTTGGGAACACTGAAGCTTTCTTT. This sequence encodes CASTEVGNTEAFF.

The chain joins TRBV7-6 to TRBJ1-2, with TRBD1 as a possible D gene (6 bases). Trimming took off 5 bases at V and 2 bases at J, with 9 bases between the two ends. CDR1 is SGHVS and CDR2 is FNYEAQ in the germline V gene. This CDR3 comprises 13 residues. Here the CDR3 DNA reads TGTGCCAGCAGCCCAACAGGGAACTATGGCTACACCTTC. Its protein is CASSPTGNYGYTF.

The chain joins TRBV28 to TRBJ2-3, with 8 bases fitting TRBD2. The CDR3 runs to 17 residues. Germline loops: CDR1 MDHEN, CDR2 SYDVKM. Losses at the gene ends were 5 bases for V and 2 bases for J; bases not matched to a gene: 12. CDR3 residues: CASSEPGLGRDTDTQYF. DNA for the CDR3: TGTGCCAGCAGTGAACCGGGACTAGGTCGTGACACAGATACGCAGTATTTT. Full variable domain (missing parts from reference TRBV28 and TRBJ2-3): DVKVTQSSRYLVKRTGEKVFLECVQDMDHENMFWYRQDPGLGLRLIYFSYDVKMKEKGDIPEGYSVSREKKERFSLILESASTNQTSMYLCASSEPGLGRDTDTQYFGPGTRLTVL.

The chain carries TRBV28 and TRBJ1-1; TRBD1 agrees at 7 bases. J was trimmed by 3 bases and V by 10 bases; bases with no gene match: 11. CDR1 MDHEN and CDR2 SYDVKM come from the germline V gene. The CDR3 extends over 14 amino acids. CDR3 residues: CATARRGRDTEAFF. The CDR3 DNA reads as TGTGCCACCGCTCGTAGGGGGCGCGACACTGAAGCTTTCTTT. Drawing the rest from reference TRBV28 and TRBJ1-1, the complete variable domain is DVKVTQSSRYLVKRTGEKVFLECVQDMDHENMFWYRQDPGLGLRLIYFSYDVKMKEKGDIPEGYSVSREKKERFSLILESASTNQTSMYLCATARRGRDTEAFFGQGTRLTVV.

This clone was seen more than once but under ten times. The chain joins TRBV2 to TRBJ2-7; perhaps D is TRBD1 or TRBD2 (5 bases each). Germline V gene lookup returns CDR1 SNHLY and CDR2 FYNNEI. The CDR3 runs 12 residues. V lost 8 bases and J lost 4, with 12 bases in between. The CDR3 nucleotides are TGTGCCAGCCGGGACCGACCGTACGAGCAGTACTTC. As protein: CASRDRPYEQYF.

V usage is TRBV9 and J usage is TRBJ1-2; D not certain. Trimming left V 3 bases short and J 6 bases short, with 6 bases between. The CDR3 runs to 11 residues. Germline CDR1 reads SGDLS; CDR2 reads YYNGEE. The CDR3 nucleotides are TGTGCCAGCAGCGCGAACGATGGCTACACCTTC. This encodes CASSANDGYTF.